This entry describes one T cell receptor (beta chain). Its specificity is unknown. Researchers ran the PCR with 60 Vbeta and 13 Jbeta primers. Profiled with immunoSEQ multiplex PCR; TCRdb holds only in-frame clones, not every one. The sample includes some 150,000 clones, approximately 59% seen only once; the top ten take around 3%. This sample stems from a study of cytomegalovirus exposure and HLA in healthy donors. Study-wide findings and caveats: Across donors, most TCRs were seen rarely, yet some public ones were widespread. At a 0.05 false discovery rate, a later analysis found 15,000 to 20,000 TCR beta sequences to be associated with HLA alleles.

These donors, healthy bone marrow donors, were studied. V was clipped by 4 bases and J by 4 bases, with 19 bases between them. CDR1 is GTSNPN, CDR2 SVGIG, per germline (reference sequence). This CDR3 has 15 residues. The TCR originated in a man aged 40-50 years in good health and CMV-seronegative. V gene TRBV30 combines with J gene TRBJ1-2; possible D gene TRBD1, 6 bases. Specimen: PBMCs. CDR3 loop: CAWTPRVRDTYGYTF. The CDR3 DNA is TGTGCCTGGACGCCACGAGTCCGGGACACCTATGGCTACACCTTC.